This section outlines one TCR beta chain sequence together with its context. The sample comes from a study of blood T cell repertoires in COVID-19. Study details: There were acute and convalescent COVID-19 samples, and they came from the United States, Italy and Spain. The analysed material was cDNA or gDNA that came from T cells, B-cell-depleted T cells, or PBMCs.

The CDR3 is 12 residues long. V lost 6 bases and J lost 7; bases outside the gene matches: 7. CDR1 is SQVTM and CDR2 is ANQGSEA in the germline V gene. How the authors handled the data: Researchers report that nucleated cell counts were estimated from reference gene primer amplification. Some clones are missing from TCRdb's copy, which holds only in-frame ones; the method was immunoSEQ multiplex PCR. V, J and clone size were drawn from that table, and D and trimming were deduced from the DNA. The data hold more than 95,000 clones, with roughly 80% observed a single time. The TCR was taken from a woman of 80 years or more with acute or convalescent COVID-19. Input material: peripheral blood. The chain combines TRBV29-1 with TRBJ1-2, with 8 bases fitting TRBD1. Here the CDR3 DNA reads TGCAGCGTGGACAGGGACCCTACTGGCTACACCTTC. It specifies CSVDRDPTGYTF.